This T cell receptor (beta chain) was identified during a study of shared clonotypes between healthy human individuals. Turning to the study itself: The cohort had a couple of women and a few men, ages 18 to 49.

Using immunoSEQ multiplex PCR, the repertoire was profiled, and TCRdb retains in-frame clones only, with some absent. The table has about 1 million clones, roughly 70% seen once. This CDR3 contains 13 residues. Between the trimmed V and J ends, which lost 7 bases and 0 bases, there was a span of 9 bases. Germline V gene data show CDR1 as ENHRY and CDR2 as SYGVKD. The TCR comes from a man aged 18 to 30 in good health. Material for sequencing was memory CD4+ T cells sorted from blood. The subset here: CD45RA-negative fraction. The chain has TRBV10-3 and TRBJ2-5; the D gene is possibly TRBD2 (6 bases). The CDR3 reads CAITRGHQETQYF. The CDR3 bases are TGTGCCATCACGCGGGGCCACCAAGAGACCCAGTACTTC.